The 15 T cell receptor beta chains presented below share a single source sample, sequenced in a study of blood T cell repertoires in COVID-19. Generated by immunoSEQ multiplex PCR, the TCRdb table keeps only in-frame clones and is missing some. Among 200,000 to 250,000 clones listed, roughly 80% were seen once. What was sequenced was peripheral blood. These receptors were taken from a woman younger than 30 with acute or convalescent COVID-19.

This rearrangement joins TRBV28 to TRBJ1-1, with no clear D. This CDR3 has 12 residues. Trimming pared 3 bases from V and 1 base from J, leaving 3 bases between. Germline CDR1 and CDR2: MDHEN and SYDVKM. CDR3 residues: CASSFRNTEAFF. The DNA for the CDR3 is TGTGCCAGCAGTTTTAGGAACACTGAAGCTTTCTTT.

The chain links TRBV2 to TRBJ2-6; no definite D call. The CDR3 covers 17 residues. Trimming stripped 2 bases from V and 3 bases from J, with 14 bases between. Germline V gene sequence: CDR1 SNHLY, CDR2 FYNNEI. The CDR3 spells CASSELAASIGANVLTF. CDR3 coding DNA: TGTGCCAGCAGTGAACTCGCGGCCTCAATTGGGGCCAACGTCCTGACTTTC. Full variable domain (missing parts from reference TRBV2 and TRBJ2-6): EPEVTQTPSHQVTQMGQEVILRCVPISNHLYFYWYRQILGQKVEFLVSFYNNEISEKSEIFDDQFSVERPDGSNFTLKIRSTKLEDSAMYFCASSELAASIGANVLTFGAGSRLTVL.

The chain has TRBV9 and TRBJ2-7; D uncertain. V was pared by 7 bases and J by 0 bases, with 14 bases between. The CDR3 is 14 amino acids. Per germline, CDR1 SGDLS and CDR2 YYNGEE. The CDR3 protein is CASSVGGPSYEQYF. DNA for the CDR3: TGTGCCAGCTCCGTAGGTGGCCCCTCCTACGAGCAGTACTTC. The complete variable domain, with remaining parts taken from reference TRBV9 and TRBJ2-7, reads DSGVTQTPKHLITATGQRVTLRCSPRSGDLSVYWYQQSLDQGLQFLIQYYNGEERAKGNILERFSAQQFPDLHSELNLSSLELGDSALYFCASSVGGPSYEQYFGPGTRLTVT.

The chain combines TRBV19 with TRBJ1-3, with D possibly being TRBD1 (5 bases). Looked up from germline, CDR1 is LNHDA and CDR2 is SQIVND (reference sequence). The CDR3 is 16 amino acids. V was clipped by 3 bases and J by 0 bases, with 12 bases between them. The CDR3 DNA follows: TGTGCCAGTAGTATTTGGGGCTCAAGCTCTGGAAACACCATATATTTT. It encodes CASSIWGSSSGNTIYF.

In its sample, this clone was seen a few times. This same CDR3 is encoded by further DNA sequences in the sample. The rearrangement links TRBV7-2 to TRBJ1-1; 7 bases match TRBD1. The V gene end was trimmed by 5 bases and the J gene end by 4 bases; junction bases not matched to a gene: 10. This CDR3 is built from 15 residues. CDR1 SGHTA and CDR2 FQGNSA come from the germline V gene. The CDR3 loop reads CASSERQGRGTEAFF. The CDR3 region has the DNA TGTGCCAGCAGCGAACGACAGGGCCGGGGCACTGAAGCTTTCTTT.

The chain combines TRBV4-2 with TRBJ1-4; 8 bases are a match to TRBD1. After removal of 1 base from V and 7 bases from J, the junction contained 5 bases not matched to a gene. The CDR3 length is 15 residues. The germline V gene has CDR1 LGHNA and CDR2 YNFKEQ. CDR3 protein: CASSQAGTGSEKLFF. The CDR3 DNA reads as TGTGCCAGCAGCCAAGCCGGGACAGGCTCTGAAAAACTGTTTTTT.

CDR3 bases: TGTGCCAGCAGCCCCCCGGGTGTGGGAGGTTCACCCCTCCACTTT. Translation: CASSPPGVGGSPLHF. The rearrangement links TRBV7-2 to TRBJ1-6; D remains ambiguous. V was cut by 5 bases and J by 9 bases, with 17 bases left in between. CDR1 and CDR2 from the germline V gene are SGHTA and FQGNSA. The CDR3 sequence is 15 residues long.

V usage is TRBV28 and J usage is TRBJ1-2; TRBD1 matches at 12 bases. The V gene's germline CDR1 is MDHEN and CDR2 SYDVKM. The CDR3 is made up of 16 amino acids. The junction had 6 bases not matched to a gene; V was cut back by 7 bases and J by 0 bases. The CDR3: CASTTGQGATNYGYTF. DNA of the CDR3: TGTGCCAGCACGACGGGACAGGGGGCGACTAACTATGGCTACACCTTC.

This chain connects TRBV4-1 to TRBJ2-5; 9 bases fit TRBD1. With V trimmed by 1 base and J by 5 bases, 17 bases remained unmatched. Germline V gene lookup returns CDR1 MGHRA and CDR2 YSYEKL. This CDR3 has 19 amino acids. The CDR3 loop is CASSQVALTGGLIRETQYF. Here the CDR3 DNA reads TGCGCCAGCAGCCAAGTCGCCCTTACAGGGGGCCTAATCCGGGAGACCCAGTACTTC.

The chain employs TRBV19 and TRBJ1-4, with a weak D call TRBD1 (6 bases). The germline V gene has CDR1 LNHDA and CDR2 SQIVND (reference sequence). The CDR3 has 16 amino acids. V was shortened by 9 bases and J by 0 bases, with 17 bases between the two germline ends. DNA for the CDR3: TGTGCCAGCCCGGGGGGCGGGCTCACAACTAATGAAAAACTGTTTTTT. Translating it yields CASPGGGLTTNEKLFF.

The chain carries TRBV10-3 and TRBJ1-1; perhaps TRBD1 as D (5 bases). V lost 0 bases to trimming and J lost 6 bases, with 20 bases between them. Germline CDR1 reads ENHRY; CDR2 reads SYGVKD. This CDR3 contains 17 residues. The CDR3 reads CAISESGGFISGSEAFF. For the CDR3, the DNA is TGTGCCATCAGTGAGTCGGGGGGTTTCATTTCTGGCTCTGAAGCTTTCTTT.

The chain employs TRBV19 and TRBJ2-4; 14 bases are shared with TRBD2. V shed 3 bases and J 4 bases; nucleotides not matched to a gene: 11. CDR1 is LNHDA and CDR2 is SQIVND in the germline V gene (reference sequence). The CDR3 extends over 19 amino acids. In DNA form, the CDR3 reads TGTGCCAGTAGTATTAAGGGACTAGCGGGAGCCGTATCAAAAAACATTCAGTACTTC. It encodes CASSIKGLAGAVSKNIQYF.

This clone was seen a handful of times. This chain links TRBV7-2 with TRBJ1-5; D unclear. CDR1 SGHTA and CDR2 FQGNSA come from the germline V gene. The CDR3 totals 14 residues. Trimming took 5 bases from V and 10 from J, leaving 18 bases between them. The CDR3, as DNA: TGTGCCAGCAGCCCGACGTCCTCCACTATACCCCAGCATTTT. Its translation is CASSPTSSTIPQHF.

The chain is built from TRBV5-6 and TRBJ2-1, with D perhaps TRBD2 (6 bases). In germline, CDR1 is SGHDT, CDR2 YYEEEE. This CDR3 has 14 residues. Between the trimmed V and J ends, which lost 0 bases and 9 bases, there was a span of 13 bases. CDR3 sequence reads: CASSLVSWRGEQFF. In nucleotides, the CDR3 is TGTGCCAGCAGCTTGGTATCGTGGCGGGGTGAGCAGTTCTTC.

In this sample, this clone turned up a few times. The chain has TRBV6-2 or TRBV6-3 and TRBJ2-2; D call uncertain. V lost 4 bases, J lost 6 bases, and 3 bases lay in between. The CDR3 consists of 11 residues. CDR1 MNHEY and CDR2 SVGEGT come from the germline V gene. CDR3 DNA sequence: TGTGCCAGCAGTTTAGCCGGGGAGCTGTTTTTT. It codes for CASSLAGELFF.